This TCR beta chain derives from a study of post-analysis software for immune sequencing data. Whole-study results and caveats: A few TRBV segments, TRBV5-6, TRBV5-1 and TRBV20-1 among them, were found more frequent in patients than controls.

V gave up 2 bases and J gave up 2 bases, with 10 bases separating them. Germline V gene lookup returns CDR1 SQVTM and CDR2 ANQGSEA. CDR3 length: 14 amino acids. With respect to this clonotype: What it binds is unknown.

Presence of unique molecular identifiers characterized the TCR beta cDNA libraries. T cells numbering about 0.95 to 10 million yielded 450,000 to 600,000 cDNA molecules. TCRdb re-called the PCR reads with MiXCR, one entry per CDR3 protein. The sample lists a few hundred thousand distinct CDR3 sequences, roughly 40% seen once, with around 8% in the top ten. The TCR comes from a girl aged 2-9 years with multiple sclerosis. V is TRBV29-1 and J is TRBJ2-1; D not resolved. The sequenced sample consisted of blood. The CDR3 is CSVELGSPYNEQFF. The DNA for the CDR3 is TGCAGCGTTGAATTAGGGTCGCCCTACAATGAGCAGTTCTTC.